This TCR beta chain was profiled in a study of beta chain features in type 1 diabetes. A remark on this clone: What it binds is not known.

The CDR3 contains 16 residues. Germline assignment: CDR1 SQVTM and CDR2 ANQGSEA. The J segment lost 4 bases and the V segment lost 8 bases, leaving 9 bases of the junction unmatched. The entirety of the isolated RNA underwent reverse transcription, so expressed TCRB transcripts were sequenced. The method was immunoSEQ multiplex PCR; TCRdb's version includes in-frame clones alone and lacks a portion of them. The sample contains 40,000 or so clones, roughly 68% of which appear only once. The study's findings and limits: Sequencing used cDNA, and cells with high TCR expression could therefore be over-represented. Type 1 diabetes patients showed a moderate but significant shortening of TCRB CDR3s in all four CD4+ subsets.

Blood was collected once per donor into heparin, averaging around 0.11 L. A sort by CD45RO/CCR7/CD25/CD127/CD95/CD27 yielded CD4+ naive, central memory, regulatory and stem cell-like memory cells. All of the sorted populations showed purity greater than 95%. The material sequenced was Tregs from blood. The clonotype originates from a young woman with type 1 diabetes. The chain couples TRBV29-1 to TRBJ2-1, with 15 bases aligning to TRBD2. CDR3 residues: CSHRTSGRAQYNEQFF. Here the CDR3 DNA reads TGCAGCCATCGGACTAGCGGGAGGGCCCAGTACAATGAGCAGTTCTTC.